This T cell receptor beta chain stems from a study of CD8+ T cells in alopecia areata. Stated treatment: oral pan-JAK inhibitor, 5-10 mg twice daily. This clone was detected only once. RNA was isolated and reverse transcribed to cDNA, the sequencing template. TCRdb's table, derived via immunoSEQ multiplex PCR, lists solely in-frame clones and lacks some. The table records over 150,000 clones, around 60% of them present only once. Germline CDR1 and CDR2: SGHRS and YFSETQ. V was clipped by 4 bases and J by 7 bases, with 5 bases between them. The CDR3 runs to 11 residues. The chain uses TRBV5-1 and TRBJ2-2; D is uncertain. This material consisted of CD4+ T cells sorted from blood, taken at week 24, from a patient treated with tofacitinib. This TCR was sampled from a human donor with alopecia areata. Here the CDR3 reads CASSRSGELFF. CDR3 nucleotide sequence: TGCGCCAGCAGCCGGAGCGGGGAGCTGTTTTTT.